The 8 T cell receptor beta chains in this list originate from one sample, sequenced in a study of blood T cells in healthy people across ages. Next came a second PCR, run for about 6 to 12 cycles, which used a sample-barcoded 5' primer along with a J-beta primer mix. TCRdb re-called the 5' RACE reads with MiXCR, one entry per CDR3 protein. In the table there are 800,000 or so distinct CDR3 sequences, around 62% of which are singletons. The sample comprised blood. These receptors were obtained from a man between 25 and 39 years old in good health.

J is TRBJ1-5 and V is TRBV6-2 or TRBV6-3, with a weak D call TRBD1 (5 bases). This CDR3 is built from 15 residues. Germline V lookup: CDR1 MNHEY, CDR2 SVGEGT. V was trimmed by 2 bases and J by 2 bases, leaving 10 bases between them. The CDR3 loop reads CASSYVGDGNQPQHF. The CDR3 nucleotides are TGTGCCAGCAGTTACGTGGGGGACGGCAATCAGCCCCAGCATTTT.

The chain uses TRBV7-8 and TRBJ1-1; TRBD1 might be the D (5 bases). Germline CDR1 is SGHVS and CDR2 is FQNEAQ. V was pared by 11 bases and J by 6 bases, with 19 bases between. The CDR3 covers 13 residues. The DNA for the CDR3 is TGTGCCGGAGCAGAGGACACATACGCTGAAGCTTTCTTT. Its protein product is CAGAEDTYAEAFF.

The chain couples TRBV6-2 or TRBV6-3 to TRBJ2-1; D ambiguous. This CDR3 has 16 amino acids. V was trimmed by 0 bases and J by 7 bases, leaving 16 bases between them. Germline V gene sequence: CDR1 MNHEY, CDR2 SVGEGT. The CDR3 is CASSYSLGSLDNEQFF. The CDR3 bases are TGTGCCAGCAGTTACTCCTTGGGGTCGTTAGATAATGAGCAGTTCTTC.

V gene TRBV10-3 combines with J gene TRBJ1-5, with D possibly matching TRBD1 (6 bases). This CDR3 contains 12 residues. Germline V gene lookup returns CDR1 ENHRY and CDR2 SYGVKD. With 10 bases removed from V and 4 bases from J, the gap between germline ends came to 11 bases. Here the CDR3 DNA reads TGTGCCACCCGGGACACAAATCAGCCCCAGCATTTT. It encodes CATRDTNQPQHF.

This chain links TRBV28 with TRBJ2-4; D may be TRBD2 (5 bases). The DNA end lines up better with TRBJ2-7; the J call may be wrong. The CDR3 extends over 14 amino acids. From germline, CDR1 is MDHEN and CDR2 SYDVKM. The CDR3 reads CASSSPGFLYEQYF. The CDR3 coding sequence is TGTGCCAGCAGTTCCCCGGGGTTTTTATACGAGCAGTACTTC.

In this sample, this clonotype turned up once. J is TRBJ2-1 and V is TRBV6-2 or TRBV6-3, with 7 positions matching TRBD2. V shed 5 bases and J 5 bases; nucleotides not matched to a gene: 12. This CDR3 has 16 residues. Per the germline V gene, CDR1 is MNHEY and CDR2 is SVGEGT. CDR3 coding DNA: TGTGCCAGCAGTGTGAGATCAGCGGGGAGGAACAATGAGCAGTTCTTC. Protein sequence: CASSVRSAGRNNEQFF.

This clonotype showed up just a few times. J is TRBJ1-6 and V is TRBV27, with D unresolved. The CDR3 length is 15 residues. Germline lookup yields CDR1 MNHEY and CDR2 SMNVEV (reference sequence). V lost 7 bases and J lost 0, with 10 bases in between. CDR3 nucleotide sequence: TGTGCCAGCAAGACCCAGAGCTCCTATAATTCACCCCTCCACTTT. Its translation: CASKTQSSYNSPLHF.

The CDR3, as DNA: TGCAGTGCTACCGCCCACACCGGGGAGCTGTTTTTT. Translation gives CSATAHTGELFF. This chain joins TRBV20-1 and TRBJ2-2; no clear D gene. Germline V lookup: CDR1 DFQATT, CDR2 SNEGSKA (reference sequence). CDR3 size: 12 residues. V was cut by 4 bases and J by 3 bases, with 6 bases left in between.